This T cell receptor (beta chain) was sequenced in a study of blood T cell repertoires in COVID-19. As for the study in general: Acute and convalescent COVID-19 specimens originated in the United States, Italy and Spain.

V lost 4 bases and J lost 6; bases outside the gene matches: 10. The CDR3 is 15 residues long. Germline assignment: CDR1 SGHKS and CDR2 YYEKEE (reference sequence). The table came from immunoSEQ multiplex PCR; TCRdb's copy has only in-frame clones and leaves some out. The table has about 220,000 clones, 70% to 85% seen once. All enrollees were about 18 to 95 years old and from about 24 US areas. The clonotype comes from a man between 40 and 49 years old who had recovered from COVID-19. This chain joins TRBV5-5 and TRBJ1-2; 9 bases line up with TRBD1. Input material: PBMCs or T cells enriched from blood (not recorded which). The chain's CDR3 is CASSPGQGQLDGYTF. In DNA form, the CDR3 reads TGTGCCAGCAGCCCGGGACAGGGACAGCTTGATGGCTACACCTTC.